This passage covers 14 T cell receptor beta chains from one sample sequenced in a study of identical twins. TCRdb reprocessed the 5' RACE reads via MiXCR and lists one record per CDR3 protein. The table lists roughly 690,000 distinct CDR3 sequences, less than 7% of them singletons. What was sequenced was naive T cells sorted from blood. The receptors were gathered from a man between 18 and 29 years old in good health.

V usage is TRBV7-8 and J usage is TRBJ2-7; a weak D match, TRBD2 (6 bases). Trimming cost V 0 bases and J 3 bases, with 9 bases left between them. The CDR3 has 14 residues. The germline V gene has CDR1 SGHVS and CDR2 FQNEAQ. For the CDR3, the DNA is TGTGCCAGCAGCTTAGCCGATAGCGGCTACGAGCAGTACGTC. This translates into CASSLADSGYEQYV.

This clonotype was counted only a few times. The CDR3 DNA follows: TGTGCCAGCAGCTTAGGGGTAGCGCGGACAAACAATGAGCAGTTCTTC. As protein: CASSLGVARTNNEQFF. This chain connects TRBV7-2 to TRBJ2-1, with D perhaps matching TRBD1 or TRBD2 (5 bases each). CDR3 length: 16 residues. V shed 1 base and J shed 5 bases, with 15 bases lying between them. Germline V gene sequence: CDR1 SGHTA, CDR2 FQGNSA.

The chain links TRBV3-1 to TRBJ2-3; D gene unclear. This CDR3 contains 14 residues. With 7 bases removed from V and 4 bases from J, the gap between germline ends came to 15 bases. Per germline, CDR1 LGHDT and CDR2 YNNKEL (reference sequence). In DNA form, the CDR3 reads TGTGCCAGCACCAACAAGAAGTTGTCAGATACGCAGTATTTT. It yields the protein CASTNKKLSDTQYF.

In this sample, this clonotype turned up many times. For the CDR3, the DNA is TGTGCCAGCAGGACTAGCGGGAGCCAAACCTACGAGCAGTACTTC. Encoded protein: CASRTSGSQTYEQYF. The genes are TRBV12-3 or TRBV12-4 and TRBJ2-7, with TRBD2 matching 12 bases. V shed 6 bases, J shed 2 bases, and the junction held 5 bases outside the gene matches. This CDR3 contains 15 residues.

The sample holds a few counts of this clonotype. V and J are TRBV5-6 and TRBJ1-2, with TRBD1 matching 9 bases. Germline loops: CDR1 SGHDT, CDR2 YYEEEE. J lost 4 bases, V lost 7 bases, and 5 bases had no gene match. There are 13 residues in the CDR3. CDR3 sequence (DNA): TGTGCCAGCTGGACAGGGGCCTTCTATGGCTACACCTTC. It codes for CASWTGAFYGYTF.

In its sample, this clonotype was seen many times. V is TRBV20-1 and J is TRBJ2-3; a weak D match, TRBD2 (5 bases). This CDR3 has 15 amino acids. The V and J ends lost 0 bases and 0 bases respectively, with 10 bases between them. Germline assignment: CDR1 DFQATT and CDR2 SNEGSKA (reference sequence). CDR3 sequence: CSARDWTLSTDTQYF. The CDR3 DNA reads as TGCAGTGCTAGAGACTGGACTCTCAGCACAGATACGCAGTATTTT.

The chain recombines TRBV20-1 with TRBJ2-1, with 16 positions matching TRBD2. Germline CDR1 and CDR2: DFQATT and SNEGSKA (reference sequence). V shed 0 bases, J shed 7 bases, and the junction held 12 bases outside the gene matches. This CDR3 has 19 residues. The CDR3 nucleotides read TGCAGTGCTAGAGATCGGGGGACTAGCGGGAGGGCCCCCCTGAATGAGCAGTTCTTC. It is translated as CSARDRGTSGRAPLNEQFF.

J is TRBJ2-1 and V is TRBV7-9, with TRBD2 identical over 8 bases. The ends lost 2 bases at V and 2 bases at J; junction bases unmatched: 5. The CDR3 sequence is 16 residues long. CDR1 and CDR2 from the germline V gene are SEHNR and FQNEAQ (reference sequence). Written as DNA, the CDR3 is TGTGCCAGCAGCTTAACTGCGGGAGGAACCTACAATGAGCAGTTCTTC. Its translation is CASSLTAGGTYNEQFF.

The CDR3 here is CASSPTHYEQYF. CDR3 sequence (DNA): TGTGCCAGCTCACCGACACACTACGAGCAGTACTTC. The V call is TRBV18, the J call TRBJ2-7; the D is unclear. Germline V gene sequence: CDR1 KGHSH, CDR2 LQKENI. The CDR3 length is 12 residues. Trimming left V 3 bases short and J 3 bases short, with 6 bases between.

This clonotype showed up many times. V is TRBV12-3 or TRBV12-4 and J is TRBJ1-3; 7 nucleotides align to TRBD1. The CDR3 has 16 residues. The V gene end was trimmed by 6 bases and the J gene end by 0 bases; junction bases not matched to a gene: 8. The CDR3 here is CASRTWTGPSGNTIYF. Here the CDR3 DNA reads TGTGCCAGCAGAACGTGGACAGGACCCTCTGGAAACACCATATATTTT.

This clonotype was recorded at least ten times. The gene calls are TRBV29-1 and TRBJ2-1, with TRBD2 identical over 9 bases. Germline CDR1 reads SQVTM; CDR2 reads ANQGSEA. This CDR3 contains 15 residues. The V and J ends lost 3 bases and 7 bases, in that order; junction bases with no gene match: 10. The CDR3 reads CSVDGSREGVNEQFF. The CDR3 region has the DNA TGCAGCGTTGATGGTTCGCGGGAGGGCGTAAATGAGCAGTTCTTC.

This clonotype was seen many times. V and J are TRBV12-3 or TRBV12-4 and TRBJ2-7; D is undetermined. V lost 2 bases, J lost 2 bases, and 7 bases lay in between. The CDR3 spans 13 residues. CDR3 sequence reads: CASSLSATYEQYF. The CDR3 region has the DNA TGTGCCAGCAGTTTATCGGCAACCTACGAGCAGTACTTC.

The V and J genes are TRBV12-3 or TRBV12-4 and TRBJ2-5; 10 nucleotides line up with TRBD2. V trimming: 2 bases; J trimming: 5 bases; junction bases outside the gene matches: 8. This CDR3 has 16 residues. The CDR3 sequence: CASSLLGTSDYETQYF. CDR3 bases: TGTGCCAGCAGTTTATTGGGGACTAGCGACTACGAGACCCAGTACTTC.

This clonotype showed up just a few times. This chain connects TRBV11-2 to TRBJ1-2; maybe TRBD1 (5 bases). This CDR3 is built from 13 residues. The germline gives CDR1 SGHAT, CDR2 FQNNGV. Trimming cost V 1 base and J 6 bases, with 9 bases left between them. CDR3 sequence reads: CASSLGRGDGYTF. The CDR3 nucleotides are TGTGCCAGCAGCTTAGGTCGGGGGGATGGCTACACCTTC.